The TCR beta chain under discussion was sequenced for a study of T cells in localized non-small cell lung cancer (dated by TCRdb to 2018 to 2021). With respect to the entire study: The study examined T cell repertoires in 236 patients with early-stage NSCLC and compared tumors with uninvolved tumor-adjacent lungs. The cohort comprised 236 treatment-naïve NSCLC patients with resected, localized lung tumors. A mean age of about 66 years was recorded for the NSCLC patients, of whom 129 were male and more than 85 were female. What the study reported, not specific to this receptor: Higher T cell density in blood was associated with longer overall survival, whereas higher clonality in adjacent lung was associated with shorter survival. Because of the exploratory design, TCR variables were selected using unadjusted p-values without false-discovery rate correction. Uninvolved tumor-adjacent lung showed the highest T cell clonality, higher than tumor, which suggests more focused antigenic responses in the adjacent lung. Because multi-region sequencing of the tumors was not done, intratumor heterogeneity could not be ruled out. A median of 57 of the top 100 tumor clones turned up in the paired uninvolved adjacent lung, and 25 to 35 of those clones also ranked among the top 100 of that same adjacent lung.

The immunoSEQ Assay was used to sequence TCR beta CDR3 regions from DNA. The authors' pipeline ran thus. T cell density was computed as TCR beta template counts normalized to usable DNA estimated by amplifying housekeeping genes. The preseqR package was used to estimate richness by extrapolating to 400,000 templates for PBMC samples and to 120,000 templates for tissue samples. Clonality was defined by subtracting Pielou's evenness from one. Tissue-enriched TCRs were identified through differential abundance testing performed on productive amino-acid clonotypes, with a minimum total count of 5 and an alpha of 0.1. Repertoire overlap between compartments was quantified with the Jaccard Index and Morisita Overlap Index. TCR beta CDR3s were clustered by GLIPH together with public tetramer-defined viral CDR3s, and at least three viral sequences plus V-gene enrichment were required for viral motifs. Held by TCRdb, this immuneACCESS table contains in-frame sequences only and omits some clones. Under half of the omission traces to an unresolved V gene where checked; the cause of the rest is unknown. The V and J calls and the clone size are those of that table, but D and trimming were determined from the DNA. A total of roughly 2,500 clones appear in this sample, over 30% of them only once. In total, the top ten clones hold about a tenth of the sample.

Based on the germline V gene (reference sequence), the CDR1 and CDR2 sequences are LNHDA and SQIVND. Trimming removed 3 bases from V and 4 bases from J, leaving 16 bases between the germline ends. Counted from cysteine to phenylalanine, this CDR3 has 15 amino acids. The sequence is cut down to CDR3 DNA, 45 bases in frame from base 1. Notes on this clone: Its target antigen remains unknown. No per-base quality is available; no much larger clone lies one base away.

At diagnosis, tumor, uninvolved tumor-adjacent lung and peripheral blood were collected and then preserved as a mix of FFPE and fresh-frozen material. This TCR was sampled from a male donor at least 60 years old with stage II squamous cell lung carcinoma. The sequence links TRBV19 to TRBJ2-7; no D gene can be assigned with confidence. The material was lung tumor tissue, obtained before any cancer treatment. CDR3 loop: CASSMPRAQTYEQYF. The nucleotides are TGTGCCAGTAGTATGCCCCGGGCTCAGACTTACGAGCAGTACTTC. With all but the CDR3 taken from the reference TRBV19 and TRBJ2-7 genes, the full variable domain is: DGGITQSPKYLFRKEGQNVTLSCEQNLNHDAMYWYRQDPGQGLRLIYYSQIVNDFQKGDIAEGYSVSREKKESFPLTVTSAQKNPTAFYLCASSMPRAQTYEQYFGPGTRLTVT.